This passage covers 22 T cell receptor beta chains from one sample sequenced in a study of T cell therapy after organ transplantation. Documented time point: 20-29 weeks after completion of therapy. No antigen has been identified for these receptors. Sequencing used immunoSEQ multiplex PCR; TCRdb keeps in-frame clones, though not all of them. The sample includes some 17,000 clones, over 75% of them seen just once. Source: CD8+ T cells from blood, taken after autologous CMV-specific T cell therapy. The receptors stem from a human patient who had received a solid organ transplant and had CMV disease. Some T cells may be the graft donor's.

There are a few counts of this clone. Other DNA variants within this sample encode the same CDR3. The chain carries TRBV4-2 and TRBJ2-1; D gene unclear. The ends were cut back, 1 base at V and 0 bases at J, with 7 bases in the middle. The CDR3 contains 15 residues. CDR1 is LGHNA and CDR2 is YNFKEQ in the germline V gene. CDR3 sequence reads: CASSQGLNSYNEQFF. The CDR3 bases are TGTGCCAGCAGCCAAGGGCTCAACTCCTACAATGAGCAGTTCTTC.

The CDR3, as DNA: TGTGCCAGCAGCTTTTTGAACACTGAAGCTTTCTTT. It yields the protein CASSFLNTEAFF. This chain uses TRBV7-8 with TRBJ1-1, with unresolved D. Trimming shortened V by 3 bases and J by 0 bases, and 2 bases separated the two germline ends. The CDR3 is 12 amino acids. CDR1 SGHVS and CDR2 FQNEAQ come from the germline V gene.

This sequence joins TRBV23-1 and TRBJ2-6; a weak D match, TRBD1 (5 bases). TRBV23-1 is labeled an ORF, and its function is uncertain. There are 18 residues in the CDR3. V lost 0 bases and J lost 2, with 14 bases in between. CDR3 in DNA: TGCGCCAGCAGTCAATCCTCCAAGGGGCGAACTGGGGCCAACGTCCTGACTTTC. Protein: CASSQSSKGRTGANVLTF.

The chain has TRBV6-6 and TRBJ2-7; either TRBD1 or TRBD2 may supply D (5 bases each). Germline V gene sequence: CDR1 MNHNY, CDR2 SVGAGI (reference sequence). This CDR3 region has 15 residues. V shed 2 bases and J shed 4 bases, with 15 bases lying between them. The DNA for the CDR3 is TGTGCCAGCAGTTACGGGGGTTTTTCGGAGTACGAGCAGTACTTC. Translated: CASSYGGFSEYEQYF.

The chain employs TRBV6-4 and TRBJ2-4; either TRBD1 or TRBD2 may supply D (6 bases each). Germline CDR1 is MRHNA and CDR2 is SNTAGT. This CDR3 has 14 amino acids. The V end lost 3 bases, the J end lost 8 bases, and 14 bases lay between the germline ends. The chain's CDR3 is CASSEGGGGDIQYF. The DNA of the CDR3 is TGTGCCAGCAGTGAAGGAGGGGGAGGTGACATTCAGTACTTC.

The CDR3 spells CASSDSTSGSNEQFF. The CDR3 DNA sequence: TGTGCCAGCAGTGACTCGACTAGCGGGAGCAATGAGCAGTTCTTC. The V gene is TRBV6-4, the J gene TRBJ2-1; 12 bases line up with TRBD2. There are 15 residues in the CDR3. The V gene's germline CDR1 is MRHNA and CDR2 SNTAGT. J was trimmed by 6 bases and V by 0 bases; bases with no gene match: 0.

The rearrangement joins TRBV5-1 to TRBJ2-7, with D tentatively TRBD1 (6 bases). Germline V gene lookup returns CDR1 SGHRS and CDR2 YFSETQ. The CDR3 sequence is 15 residues long. V lost 4 bases to trimming and J lost 6 bases, with 20 bases between them. The CDR3 protein is CASSAPQGPISEQYF. As DNA, the CDR3 is TGCGCCAGCAGCGCACCACAGGGCCCCATCTCCGAGCAGTACTTC. Using reference TRBV5-1 and TRBJ2-7 for the parts outside the CDR3, the full variable domain is KAGVTQTPRYLIKTRGQQVTLSCSPISGHRSVSWYQQTPGQGLQFLFEYFSETQRNKGNFPGRFSGRQFSNSRSEMNVSTLELGDSALYLCASSAPQGPISEQYFGPGTRLTVT.

The V and J genes are TRBV6-5 and TRBJ1-2, with D tentatively TRBD1 (6 bases). The ends were cut back, 7 bases at V and 8 bases at J, with 17 bases in the middle. The germline CDR1 and CDR2 sequences are MNHEY and SVGAGI. The CDR3 covers 13 residues. The CDR3 protein is CASKSQGPQGYTF. Here the CDR3 DNA reads TGTGCCAGCAAATCCCAGGGGCCTCAGGGCTACACCTTC.

The V and J genes are TRBV19 and TRBJ1-1; no definite D call. Trimming took off 4 bases at V and 0 bases at J, with 9 bases between the two ends. Germline V gene lookup returns CDR1 LNHDA and CDR2 SQIVND (reference sequence). The CDR3 is 14 amino acids. CDR3 in amino acids: CASSKGLLNTEAFF. The DNA for the CDR3 is TGTGCCAGTAGTAAAGGCCTTTTGAACACTGAAGCTTTCTTT.

The gene calls are TRBV2 and TRBJ2-7, with 8 bases that match TRBD1. Germline-derived CDR1 and CDR2 are SNHLY and FYNNEI. Germline trimming cut 1 base from V and 4 bases from J; bases unmatched to any gene: 6. The CDR3 extends over 15 amino acids. The CDR3 here is CASSEEAGGDYEQYF. In DNA form, the CDR3 reads TGTGCCAGCAGTGAAGAGGCAGGGGGCGATTACGAGCAGTACTTC.

The chain employs TRBV4-1 and TRBJ1-1; weak D call: TRBD1 (6 bases). The V end was cut by 8 bases, the J end by 0 bases, with 16 bases between. CDR1 is MGHRA, CDR2 YSYEKL, per germline. The CDR3 covers 15 residues. The CDR3 sequence is CASVETGTLNTEAFF. The CDR3, as DNA: TGCGCCAGCGTCGAAACCGGGACATTGAACACTGAAGCTTTCTTT.

The rearrangement uses TRBV18 and TRBJ2-5, with D tentatively TRBD1 (5 bases). CDR3 size: 14 residues. The V and J ends lost 1 base and 0 bases respectively, with 6 bases between them. Germline CDR1 is KGHSH and CDR2 is LQKENI. CDR3 loop: CASSPQGNQETQYF. The CDR3 DNA reads TGTGCCAGCTCACCACAGGGGAACCAAGAGACCCAGTACTTC.

The V call is TRBV6-5, the J call TRBJ1-5; D might be TRBD1 (5 bases). Per germline, CDR1 MNHEY and CDR2 SVGAGI. Between the trimmed V and J ends, which lost 5 bases and 1 base, there was a span of 12 bases. The CDR3 totals 15 residues. CDR3 in DNA: TGTGCCAGCAGTCCCATGGGGGGGAGCAATCAGCCCCAGCATTTT. Translating gives CASSPMGGSNQPQHF.

The rearrangement links TRBV21-1 to TRBJ1-2; the table's D call of TRBD1 was not tested on the DNA. TRBV21-1 represents a pseudogene. CDR3 size: 14 residues. CDR3 coding DNA: TGTGCCAGCAGCAAAGGGTCGACAGGCTATGGCTACACCTTC. Protein product: CASSKGSTGYGYTF.

As concerns this clone: This specimen includes other DNA sequences encoding the same CDR3. The J gene is TRBJ2-5, the V gene TRBV6-4, with 10 bases aligning to TRBD2. The germline V gene encodes CDR1 MRHNA and CDR2 SNTAGT. This CDR3 spans 15 amino acids. J lost 2 bases, V lost 3 bases, and 3 bases had no gene match. CDR3 DNA: TGTGCCAGCAGTGAGAAAGCGGGGGGGCAAGAGACCCAGTACTTC. It yields the protein CASSEKAGGQETQYF.

This sequence joins TRBV5-6 and TRBJ2-7, with 7 positions matching TRBD1. J was trimmed by 2 bases and V by 2 bases; bases with no gene match: 7. Germline assignment: CDR1 SGHDT and CDR2 YYEEEE. The CDR3 totals 15 residues. The CDR3 DNA sequence: TGTGCCAGCAGCTTCCTAGGGGGACAGACCTACGAGCAGTACTTC. Protein: CASSFLGGQTYEQYF.

This clone was picked up one time. V is TRBV6-5 and J is TRBJ2-3, with 11 bases identical to TRBD2. The V and J ends lost 5 bases and 2 bases, in that order; junction bases with no gene match: 3. Germline CDR1 reads MNHEY; CDR2 reads SVGAGI. The CDR3 is 15 residues long. The CDR3 nucleotides read TGTGCCAGCAGTAAACTAGCGGGAGTCACAGATACGCAGTATTTT. This sequence encodes CASSKLAGVTDTQYF.

The CDR3 sequence is CASSAGLAGIDTGELFF. The CDR3 nucleotides read TGTGCCAGCAGTGCGGGACTAGCGGGAATTGACACCGGGGAGCTGTTTTTT. The chain uses TRBV6-4 and TRBJ2-2, with 13 bases matching TRBD2. CDR3 length: 17 residues. CDR1 MRHNA and CDR2 SNTAGT come from the germline V gene. The trim removed 4 bases at V and 3 bases at J, leaving 5 bases unmatched.

The V call is TRBV13, the J call TRBJ2-2, with TRBD1 identical over 9 bases. V lost 5 bases to trimming and J lost 1 base; unmatched junction nucleotides: 5. Germline CDR1 reads PRHDT; CDR2 reads FYEKMQ (reference sequence). This CDR3 comprises 16 residues. CDR3 region: CASSTPDRGNTGELFF. In DNA form, the CDR3 reads TGTGCCAGCAGCACACCGGACAGGGGGAACACCGGGGAGCTGTTTTTT.

This chain connects TRBV2 to TRBJ2-1; 9 bases are a match to TRBD1. Per the germline V gene, CDR1 is SNHLY and CDR2 is FYNNEI. This CDR3 region has 15 residues. V gave up 7 bases and J gave up 7 bases; unmatched junction bases: 11. DNA for the CDR3: TGTGCCAGCACGCCGGGACAGGGAGTTCTTAATGAGCAGTTCTTC. Its translation is CASTPGQGVLNEQFF.

By share, this clone ranks as medium-sized. The CDR3, as DNA: TGTGCCACCAGCAGAAGAGACAGGGTCGATGAGCAGTTCTTC. This gives the protein CATSRRDRVDEQFF. The V gene is TRBV15, the J gene TRBJ2-1; 7 nucleotides match TRBD1. The germline gives CDR1 LNHNV, CDR2 YYDKDF (reference sequence). The CDR3 sequence is 14 residues long. The V segment lost 2 bases and the J segment 8 bases; nucleotides outside the gene matches: 6.

The V gene is TRBV5-1, the J gene TRBJ2-5; D not certain. The J call may be incorrect, as the DNA end agrees better with TRBJ2-7. Germline lookup yields CDR1 SGHRS and CDR2 YFSETQ. The CDR3 contains 15 residues. The CDR3 DNA reads as TGCGCCAGCAGCTTGGCCGGAAGGCTAACCTACGAGCAGTACTTC. Protein sequence: CASSLAGRLTYEQYF.